This T cell receptor beta chain was found in a study of blood T cell repertoires in COVID-19. CDR3 length: 13 residues. From germline, CDR1 is MNHEY and CDR2 SVGAGI. Clones were sequenced by immunoSEQ multiplex PCR, and TCRdb holds only the in-frame ones, with some missing. Of hundreds of thousands of clones listed, 80% to 90% are singletons. Sequencing used peripheral blood. V usage is TRBV6-5 and J usage is TRBJ2-1, with 8 nucleotides matching TRBD2. This TCR was sampled from a woman in her seventies with COVID-19, enrolled during active disease. The CDR3 loop is CTGGGSSYNEQFF. CDR3 bases: TGTACCGGGGGGGGTAGCTCCTACAATGAGCAGTTCTTC.